Listed here are 15 T cell receptor beta chains from one sample, sequenced in a study of sequential checkpoint blockade in melanoma. Clones were read by immunoSEQ multiplex PCR, and TCRdb kept only the in-frame ones, dropping some. This sample has about 20,000 clones; approximately 72% occur once, and the top ten carry about 20%. The treatment: randomized to nivolumab then ipilimumab (arm A) or the reverse (arm B). The sequences come from CD8+ T cells sorted from blood (inferred from file names), collected from a patient given nivolumab and ipilimumab in sequence. The source is a human donor with melanoma.

In DNA form, the CDR3 reads TGTGCCAGCAGCCCCCGGGACAGAGTTTACGAGCAGTACTTC. It encodes CASSPRDRVYEQYF. This chain links TRBV9 with TRBJ2-7; 7 positions agree with TRBD1. Trimming took 4 bases from V and 4 from J; bases not matched to a gene: 8. The CDR3 length is 14 residues. Germline assignment: CDR1 SGDLS and CDR2 YYNGEE.

This clone came up a few times. The chain has TRBV13 and TRBJ1-2; D is uncertain. The germline V gene encodes CDR1 PRHDT and CDR2 FYEKMQ (reference sequence). The CDR3 consists of 14 residues. V was trimmed by 1 base and J by 7 bases, leaving 13 bases between them. The CDR3 nucleotides read TGTGCCAGCAGCTTAGTTGCAGTCCAGGTTGGCTACACCTTC. It translates to CASSLVAVQVGYTF.

J is TRBJ2-7 and V is TRBV27; D is perhaps TRBD1 (6 bases). The length of the CDR3 is 14 residues. V lost 3 bases and J lost 0, with 9 bases in between. Germline V gives CDR1 MNHEY, CDR2 SMNVEV (reference sequence). As DNA, the CDR3 is TGTGCCAGCAGTTTGGGACAAAACTCCTACGAGCAGTACTTC. This translates into CASSLGQNSYEQYF.

The rearrangement uses TRBV27 and TRBJ2-1; 9 nucleotides align to TRBD2. Germline V gene data show CDR1 as MNHEY and CDR2 as SMNVEV (reference sequence). CDR3 length: 17 amino acids. V was clipped by 3 bases and J by 4 bases; unmatched bases: 10. Here the CDR3 DNA reads TGTGCCAGCAGTTTCTTCCCCAGCGGGGGGAAATACAATGAGCAGTTCTTC. Amino acid sequence: CASSFFPSGGKYNEQFF.

The chain is built from TRBV6-6 and TRBJ2-7; 9 nucleotides match TRBD1. V lost 4 bases and J lost 5; bases outside the gene matches: 6. CDR3 length: 14 amino acids. Per the germline V gene, CDR1 is MNHNY and CDR2 is SVGAGI (reference sequence). The CDR3 DNA reads TGTGCCAGCAGTTTGACAGGGGGTGGGAACGAGCAGTACTTC. Its translation is CASSLTGGGNEQYF.

The CDR3 nucleotides are TGTGCCAGCAGCTCGGGACAACAGGCGTATGATGAGCAGTTCTTC. It yields the protein CASSSGQQAYDEQFF. The chain employs TRBV5-8 and TRBJ2-1; a possible D gene is TRBD1 (6 bases). Germline V gene sequence: CDR1 SGHTS, CDR2 YDEGEE. The CDR3 extends over 15 amino acids. V was pared by 3 bases and J by 8 bases, with 18 bases between.

This clone appeared a few times. The gene calls are TRBV27 and TRBJ2-7, with a possible D match to TRBD2 (6 bases). The CDR3 runs to 14 residues. Trimming stripped 0 bases from V and 0 bases from J, with 6 bases between. Germline assignment: CDR1 MNHEY and CDR2 SMNVEV (reference sequence). CDR3 coding DNA: TGTGCCAGCAGTTTATCGACTAGCTCCTACGAGCAGTACTTC. It codes for CASSLSTSSYEQYF.

The sample holds a few counts of this clone. The chain has TRBV5-2 and TRBJ1-2; the listed D gene, TRBD1, was not tested against the DNA. TRBV5-2 is given as a pseudogene. CDR3 length equals 17 residues. In nucleotides, the CDR3 is TGTGCCAGCAGCTTTCCGGGACAGGGGTTTGACGGCTATGGCTACACCTTC. It is translated as CASSFPGQGFDGYGYTF.

The chain carries TRBV6-1 and TRBJ2-5; TRBD1 might be the D (6 bases). The J call may be faulty, since TRBJ2-7 better matches the DNA end. The CDR3 is made up of 14 amino acids. Germline V gene lookup returns CDR1 MNHNS and CDR2 SASEGT. The CDR3 region has the DNA TGTGCCAGCAGTGAATATCCAGGGGAGAACGAGCAGTACTTC. As protein: CASSEYPGENEQYF.

The chain uses TRBV6-1 and TRBJ2-7; D unclear. The CDR3 is 9 residues long. In germline, CDR1 is MNHNS, CDR2 SASEGT. Deletions cut 8 bases from V and 6 bases from J, with 5 bases between. The CDR3 DNA reads as TGTGCCAGCGGTAGCGAGCAGTACTTC. This encodes CASGSEQYF.

This clone turned up a few times. This chain connects TRBV27 to TRBJ2-7; D gene ambiguous. Germline V gene lookup returns CDR1 MNHEY and CDR2 SMNVEV (reference sequence). Trimming stripped 6 bases from V and 4 bases from J, with 16 bases between. The CDR3 spans 14 residues. CDR3 in DNA: TGTGCCAGCAGGTATAGTGGTAGCTGGTACGAGCAGTACTTC. Amino acid sequence: CASRYSGSWYEQYF.

V and J are TRBV13 and TRBJ2-5; 8 nucleotides line up with TRBD2. After removal of 5 bases from V and 2 bases from J, the junction contained 7 bases not matched to a gene. The CDR3 has 15 residues. Germline V CDR1 and CDR2: PRHDT, FYEKMQ (reference sequence). The CDR3 here is CASSPRGLGQETQYF. In DNA form, the CDR3 reads TGTGCCAGCAGCCCCCGGGGACTAGGGCAAGAGACCCAGTACTTC. The full variable domain, completed using reference TRBV13 and TRBJ2-5, is AAGVIQSPRHLIKEKRETATLKCYPIPRHDTVYWYQQGPGQDPQFLISFYEKMQSDKGSIPDRFSAQQFSDYHSELNMSSLELGDSALYFCASSPRGLGQETQYFGPGTRLLVL.

This clone has a handful of counts. The chain carries TRBV28 and TRBJ2-7; 12 bases line up with TRBD2. Germline V lookup: CDR1 MDHEN, CDR2 SYDVKM. The V and J ends lost 4 bases and 1 base, in that order; junction bases with no gene match: 5. This CDR3 spans 16 amino acids. This CDR3 reads CASSSTSGRTSYEQYF. CDR3 in DNA: TGTGCCAGCAGTTCGACTAGCGGGAGAACGTCCTACGAGCAGTACTTC.

The J gene is TRBJ1-6, the V gene TRBV6-5, with D possibly matching TRBD1 (6 bases). Germline V gene sequence: CDR1 MNHEY, CDR2 SVGAGI. V lost 0 bases to trimming and J lost 6 bases, with 12 bases between them. CDR3 length equals 16 residues. The CDR3 region is CASSYSPGVGNSPLHF. Written as DNA, the CDR3 is TGTGCCAGCAGTTACTCACCAGGGGTTGGTAATTCACCCCTCCACTTT.

The chain combines TRBV7-9 with TRBJ2-7, with D possibly being TRBD1 (6 bases). The germline V and J ends were trimmed by 1 base and 2 bases, with 9 bases remaining between them. In germline, CDR1 is SEHNR, CDR2 FQNEAQ (reference sequence). The CDR3 spans 14 residues. The CDR3 DNA reads TGTGCCAGCAGCTTAGTGGGACACACCTACGAGCAGTACTTC. Protein: CASSLVGHTYEQYF.